Listed below are T cell receptor beta chains from one sample, sequenced in a study of vaccination effects on CD4 cells after COVID-19. Their antigens remain unidentified. Using immunoSEQ multiplex PCR, the repertoire was profiled, and TCRdb retains in-frame clones only, with some absent. Among approximately 60,000 clones listed, under 85% were seen once. The input for sequencing was CD4+ T cells from PBMCs cultured without peptide, taken before COVID-19 vaccination. These receptors originate from a human donor who had a prior SARS-CoV-2 infection. The CDR3 runs from the conserved cysteine through the conserved F or W. The D gene is left open where the match is weak. A row's size may be missing; if present it is once, few, many or a size class.

J gene: TRBJ1-2; V gene: TRBV5-5; CDR3 length: 13; D gene: -; clone size: few; CDR3 DNA: TGTGCCAGCAGCGTAACGGATTTCTATGGCTACACCTTC; CDR3 protein: CASSVTDFYGYTF
J gene: TRBJ1-1; V gene: TRBV11-3; CDR3 length: 15; D gene: TRBD1; clone size: -; CDR3 DNA: TGTGCCAGCAGCTCCCGGACAGGGACGAACACTGAAGCTTTCTTT; CDR3 protein: CASSSRTGTNTEAFF
J gene: TRBJ1-2; V gene: TRBV19; CDR3 length: 14; D gene: -; clone size: few; CDR3 DNA: TGTGCCAGTAGTATAGCTTTGACTGGCTATGGCTACACCTTC; CDR3 protein: CASSIALTGYGYTF
J gene: TRBJ2-1; V gene: TRBV6-1; CDR3 length: 13; D gene: -; clone size: few; CDR3 DNA: TGTGCCAGCAGTGAAGTCGTCGGCCTCCTTCAGTTCTTC; CDR3 protein: CASSEVVGLLQFF
J gene: TRBJ1-1; V gene: TRBV2; CDR3 length: 15; D gene: -; clone size: -; CDR3 DNA: TGTGCCAGCAGTGAAGTCGGCACCCCGAACACTGAAGCTTTCTTT; CDR3 protein: CASSEVGTPNTEAFF
J gene: TRBJ1-1; V gene: TRBV24-1; CDR3 length: 15; D gene: TRBD1; clone size: -; CDR3 DNA: TGTGCCACCAGTGATCCCGGACAGGGAGACACTGAAGCTTTCTTT; CDR3 protein: CATSDPGQGDTEAFF
J gene: TRBJ2-5; V gene: TRBV15; CDR3 length: 13; D gene: -; clone size: -; CDR3 DNA: TGTGCCACCAGAACAGGCTACCAAGAGACCCAGTACTTC; CDR3 protein: CATRTGYQETQYF
J gene: TRBJ1-5; V gene: TRBV7-3; CDR3 length: 17; D gene: -; clone size: -; CDR3 DNA: TGTGCCAGCAGCTTATGTGATGGACAAGTATACAATCAGCCCCAGCATTTT; CDR3 protein: CASSLCDGQVYNQPQHF
J gene: TRBJ1-2; V gene: TRBV6-1; CDR3 length: 14; D gene: TRBD1; clone size: -; CDR3 DNA: TGTGCCAGCAGTGAAGGACAGGGATGGCGCGGCTACACCTTC; CDR3 protein: CASSEGQGWRGYTF
J gene: TRBJ2-5; V gene: TRBV5-1; CDR3 length: 16; D gene: -; clone size: -; CDR3 DNA: TGCGCCAGCAGCACCGCCCCCGGGGGCGGCCAAGAGACCCAGTACTTC; CDR3 protein: CASSTAPGGGQETQYF
J gene: TRBJ1-6; V gene: TRBV5-4; CDR3 length: 14; D gene: -; clone size: few; CDR3 DNA: TGTGCCAGCAGCTTGAATCAGGGAAATTCACCCCTCCACTTT; CDR3 protein: CASSLNQGNSPLHF
J gene: TRBJ1-3; V gene: TRBV11-2; CDR3 length: 16; D gene: -; clone size: -; CDR3 DNA: TGTGCCAGCAGCAAGGGACAAGGGGGCTCTGGAAACACCATATATTTT; CDR3 protein: CASSKGQGGSGNTIYF
J gene: TRBJ1-6; V gene: TRBV2; CDR3 length: 15; D gene: -; clone size: -; CDR3 DNA: TGTGCCAGCAGTGATTTAGGACAAAATAATTCACCCCTCCACTTT; CDR3 protein: CASSDLGQNNSPLHF
J gene: TRBJ2-1; V gene: TRBV7-3; CDR3 length: 16; D gene: TRBD2; clone size: few; CDR3 DNA: TGTGCCAGCAGCTCCCGAGGACTAGCGAGCTACAATGAGCAGTTCTTC; CDR3 protein: CASSSRGLASYNEQFF
J gene: TRBJ2-1; V gene: TRBV5-1; CDR3 length: 16; D gene: TRBD2; clone size: -; CDR3 DNA: TGCGCCAGCAGGTCGACAGCGGGGGGCTCCTACAATGAGCAGTTCTTC; CDR3 protein: CASRSTAGGSYNEQFF
J gene: TRBJ1-1; V gene: TRBV6-2/TRBV6-3; CDR3 length: 17; D gene: -; clone size: -; CDR3 DNA: TGTGCCAGCAGTTTGGTCCTCAGCACAAAGGGGAACACTGAAGCTTTCTTT; CDR3 protein: CASSLVLSTKGNTEAFF
J gene: TRBJ2-1; V gene: TRBV11-2; CDR3 length: 16; D gene: TRBD2; clone size: -; CDR3 DNA: TGTGCCAGCAGCTTGACTAGCGGGACCTCCTACAATGAGCAGTTCTTC; CDR3 protein: CASSLTSGTSYNEQFF
J gene: TRBJ2-7; V gene: TRBV5-5; CDR3 length: 13; D gene: -; clone size: once; CDR3 DNA: TGTGCCAGCAGCTCTCTTCCAGCCTACGAGCAGTACTTC; CDR3 protein: CASSSLPAYEQYF
J gene: TRBJ1-1; V gene: TRBV7-9; CDR3 length: 14; D gene: TRBD1; clone size: -; CDR3 DNA: TGTGCCAGCAGTGCAGGGGGAATGAACACTGAAGCTTTCTTT; CDR3 protein: CASSAGGMNTEAFF
J gene: TRBJ2-7; V gene: TRBV29-1; CDR3 length: 13; D gene: -; clone size: -; CDR3 DNA: TGCAGCGTCAAGGTGGACAAGCGCGACGAGCAGTACTTC; CDR3 protein: CSVKVDKRDEQYF
J gene: TRBJ1-5; V gene: TRBV7-2; CDR3 length: 13; D gene: -; clone size: -; CDR3 DNA: TGTGCCAGCAGCCATTATAGCAATCAGCCCCAGCATTTT; CDR3 protein: CASSHYSNQPQHF
J gene: TRBJ1-6; V gene: TRBV4-2; CDR3 length: 17; D gene: TRBD1; clone size: few; CDR3 DNA: TGTGCCAGCAGCCAAGGACGACAGGGGGGTTATAATTCACCCCTCCACTTT; CDR3 protein: CASSQGRQGGYNSPLHF
J gene: TRBJ2-7; V gene: TRBV27; CDR3 length: 16; D gene: TRBD1; clone size: -; CDR3 DNA: TGTGCCAGCAGTCCCCGGACAGGGCTTAGCTCCTACGAGCAGTACTTC; CDR3 protein: CASSPRTGLSSYEQYF
J gene: TRBJ2-7; V gene: TRBV24-1; CDR3 length: 17; D gene: TRBD2; clone size: once; CDR3 DNA: TGTGCCACCAGTGACACGAATGGACTAGCGGGATGCTCATGGGGGTACTTC; CDR3 protein: CATSDTNGLAGCSWGYF
J gene: TRBJ1-1; V gene: TRBV27; CDR3 length: 14; D gene: TRBD1; clone size: -; CDR3 DNA: TGTGCCAGCAGCCCCAGGGGGCGCTTCCCTGAAGCTTTCTTT; CDR3 protein: CASSPRGRFPEAFF
J gene: TRBJ2-5; V gene: TRBV2; CDR3 length: 11; D gene: -; clone size: -; CDR3 DNA: TGTGCCAGCAGTGGCGGAGAGACCCAGTACTTC; CDR3 protein: CASSGGETQYF
J gene: TRBJ2-1; V gene: TRBV18; CDR3 length: 15; D gene: TRBD2; clone size: few; CDR3 DNA: TGTGCCAGCTCATCTAGCGGGGGGGTATACAATGAGCAGTTCTTC; CDR3 protein: CASSSSGGVYNEQFF
J gene: TRBJ2-3; V gene: TRBV9; CDR3 length: 14; D gene: -; clone size: -; CDR3 DNA: TGTGCCAGCAGCGAGTACAGAGGCACAGATACGCAGTATTTT; CDR3 protein: CASSEYRGTDTQYF
J gene: TRBJ1-1; V gene: TRBV14; CDR3 length: 14; D gene: -; clone size: -; CDR3 DNA: TGTGCCAGCAGCCCACGATGGTCCGACGCCCGAGCTTTCTTT; CDR3 protein: CASSPRWSDARAFF
J gene: TRBJ2-4; V gene: TRBV21-1; CDR3 length: 16; D gene: -; clone size: -; CDR3 DNA: TGTGCCAGCAGCAAGGGGCGGGGGCGAGCCAAAAACATTCAGTACTTC; CDR3 protein: CASSKGRGRAKNIQYF
J gene: TRBJ2-1; V gene: TRBV18; CDR3 length: 15; D gene: TRBD1; clone size: -; CDR3 DNA: TGTGCCAGCTCTTTACAGGGGAGCTCCTACAATGAGCAGTTCTTC; CDR3 protein: CASSLQGSSYNEQFF
J gene: TRBJ2-7; V gene: TRBV15; CDR3 length: 15; D gene: TRBD2; clone size: -; CDR3 DNA: TGTGCCACGAGGGAGGGTTTAAGTCCCTCCTACGAGCAGTACTTC; CDR3 protein: CATREGLSPSYEQYF
J gene: TRBJ2-1; V gene: TRBV3-1/TRBV3-2; CDR3 length: 13; D gene: TRBD2; clone size: -; CDR3 DNA: TGTGCCAGCAGCCAAAGGGAGGGTAGTGAGCAGTTCTTC; CDR3 protein: CASSQREGSEQFF
J gene: TRBJ2-3; V gene: TRBV27; CDR3 length: 13; D gene: -; clone size: -; CDR3 DNA: TGTGCCAGCAGTTTCCTTAGCACAGATACGCAGTATTTT; CDR3 protein: CASSFLSTDTQYF
J gene: TRBJ1-2; V gene: TRBV15; CDR3 length: 15; D gene: TRBD1; clone size: -; CDR3 DNA: TGTGCCACCAGCAGGACCGGGACAGGGAACTATGGCTACACCTTC; CDR3 protein: CATSRTGTGNYGYTF
J gene: TRBJ2-7; V gene: TRBV19; CDR3 length: 16; D gene: -; clone size: -; CDR3 DNA: TGTGCCAGTAGTATCCGGGCCCGGCTAGCCGAGAACGAGCAGTACTTC; CDR3 protein: CASSIRARLAENEQYF
J gene: TRBJ2-3; V gene: TRBV3-1/TRBV3-2; CDR3 length: 13; D gene: -; clone size: -; CDR3 DNA: TGTGCCAGCAGCTCCCGGGGTTGGGATACGCAGTATTTT; CDR3 protein: CASSSRGWDTQYF
J gene: TRBJ2-1; V gene: TRBV7-2; CDR3 length: 16; D gene: TRBD1; clone size: -; CDR3 DNA: TGTGCCAGCAGCAAAGGACAGGGGGCTATCTACAATGAGCAGTTCTTC; CDR3 protein: CASSKGQGAIYNEQFF
J gene: TRBJ2-7; V gene: TRBV27; CDR3 length: 14; D gene: -; clone size: -; CDR3 DNA: TGTGCCAGCAGTCCCCGGCGGGGGCACGACGAGCAGTACTTC; CDR3 protein: CASSPRRGHDEQYF
J gene: TRBJ2-3; V gene: TRBV24-1; CDR3 length: 14; D gene: TRBD2; clone size: few; CDR3 DNA: TGTGCCACCAGTGCCGCCCTTGGTAGCGGGATTCAGTATTTT; CDR3 protein: CATSAALGSGIQYF
J gene: TRBJ2-5; V gene: TRBV5-1; CDR3 length: 14; D gene: TRBD1; clone size: -; CDR3 DNA: TGCGCCAGCAGCTGGGGACAGGCCGGGGGGACCCAGTACTTC; CDR3 protein: CASSWGQAGGTQYF
J gene: TRBJ1-2; V gene: TRBV6-1; CDR3 length: 17; D gene: -; clone size: once; CDR3 DNA: TGTGCCAGCAGTGAGGGGTGGACGGGGCTTCCTAACTATGGCTACACCTTC; CDR3 protein: CASSEGWTGLPNYGYTF
J gene: TRBJ1-3; V gene: TRBV2; CDR3 length: 13; D gene: -; clone size: few; CDR3 DNA: TGTGCCAGCTACGGCAGGGCGGGAAACACCATATATTTT; CDR3 protein: CASYGRAGNTIYF
J gene: TRBJ1-2; V gene: TRBV6-1; CDR3 length: 10; D gene: -; clone size: -; CDR3 DNA: TGTGCCAGCAGTGATTATGGCTACACCTTC; CDR3 protein: CASSDYGYTF
J gene: TRBJ1-3; V gene: TRBV19; CDR3 length: 12; D gene: -; clone size: -; CDR3 DNA: TGTGCCAGTAGCCACTCTGGAAACACCATATATTTT; CDR3 protein: CASSHSGNTIYF
J gene: TRBJ2-7; V gene: TRBV19; CDR3 length: 14; D gene: -; clone size: -; CDR3 DNA: TGTGCCAGTAGTATTTACGACAGACCTTACGAGCAGTACTTC; CDR3 protein: CASSIYDRPYEQYF
J gene: TRBJ2-5; V gene: TRBV18; CDR3 length: 15; D gene: -; clone size: -; CDR3 DNA: TGTGCCAGCTCACCTCTGCAGGGCCTCCAAGAGACCCAGTACTTC; CDR3 protein: CASSPLQGLQETQYF
J gene: TRBJ1-3; V gene: TRBV7-9; CDR3 length: 15; D gene: -; clone size: -; CDR3 DNA: TGTGCCAGCAGCTCAACAAGACGCTCTGGAAACACCATATATTTT; CDR3 protein: CASSSTRRSGNTIYF
J gene: TRBJ1-2; V gene: TRBV6-5; CDR3 length: 13; D gene: -; clone size: -; CDR3 DNA: TGTGCCAGCAGTTCCTGGACGGGATATGGCTACACCTTC; CDR3 protein: CASSSWTGYGYTF
J gene: TRBJ1-2; V gene: TRBV7-8; CDR3 length: 15; D gene: -; clone size: few; CDR3 DNA: TGTGCCAGCAGCTTATCCCCGGCCCGGACAGAGGGCTACACCTTC; CDR3 protein: CASSLSPARTEGYTF
J gene: TRBJ2-7; V gene: TRBV5-1; CDR3 length: 12; D gene: -; clone size: -; CDR3 DNA: TGCGCCAGCAGGGACAGCGCCTACGAGCAGTACTTC; CDR3 protein: CASRDSAYEQYF
J gene: TRBJ1-6; V gene: TRBV5-6; CDR3 length: 19; D gene: -; clone size: once; CDR3 DNA: TGTGCCAGCAGCTTCGTCAGCGGACCGAAGGACGCCTATAATTCACCCCTCCACTTT; CDR3 protein: CASSFVSGPKDAYNSPLHF